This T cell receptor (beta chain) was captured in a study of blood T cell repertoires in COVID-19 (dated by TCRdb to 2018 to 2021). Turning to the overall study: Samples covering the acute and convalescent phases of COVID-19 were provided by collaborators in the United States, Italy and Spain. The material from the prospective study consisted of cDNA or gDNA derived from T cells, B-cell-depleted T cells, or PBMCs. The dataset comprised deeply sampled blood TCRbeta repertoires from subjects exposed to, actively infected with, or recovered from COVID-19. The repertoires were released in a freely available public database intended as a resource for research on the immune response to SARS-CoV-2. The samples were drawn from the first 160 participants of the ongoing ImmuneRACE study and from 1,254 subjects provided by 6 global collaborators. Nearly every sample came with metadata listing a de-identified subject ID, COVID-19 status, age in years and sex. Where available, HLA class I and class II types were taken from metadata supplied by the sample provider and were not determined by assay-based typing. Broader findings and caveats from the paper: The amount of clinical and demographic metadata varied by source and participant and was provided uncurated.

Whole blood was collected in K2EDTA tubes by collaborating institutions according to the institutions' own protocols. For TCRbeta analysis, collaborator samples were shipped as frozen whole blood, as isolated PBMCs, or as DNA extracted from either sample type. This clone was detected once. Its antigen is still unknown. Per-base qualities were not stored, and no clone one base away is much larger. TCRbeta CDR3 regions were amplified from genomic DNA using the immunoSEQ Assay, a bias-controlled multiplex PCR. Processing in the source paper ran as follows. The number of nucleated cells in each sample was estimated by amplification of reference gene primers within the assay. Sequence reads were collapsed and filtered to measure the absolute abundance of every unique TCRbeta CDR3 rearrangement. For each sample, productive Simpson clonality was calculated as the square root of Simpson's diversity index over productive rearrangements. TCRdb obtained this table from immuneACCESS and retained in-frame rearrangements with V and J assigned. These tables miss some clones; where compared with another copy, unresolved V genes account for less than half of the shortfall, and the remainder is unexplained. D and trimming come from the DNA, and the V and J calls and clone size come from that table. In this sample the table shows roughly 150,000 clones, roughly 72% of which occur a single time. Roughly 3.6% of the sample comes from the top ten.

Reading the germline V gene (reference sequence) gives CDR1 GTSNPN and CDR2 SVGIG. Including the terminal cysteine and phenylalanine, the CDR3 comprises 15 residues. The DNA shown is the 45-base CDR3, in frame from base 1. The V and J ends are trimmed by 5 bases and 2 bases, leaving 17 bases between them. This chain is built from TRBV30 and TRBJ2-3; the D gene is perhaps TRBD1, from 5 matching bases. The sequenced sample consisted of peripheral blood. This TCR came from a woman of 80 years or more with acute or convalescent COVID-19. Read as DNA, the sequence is TGTGCCTGGGAGAGACAACAGGTACCCACAGATACGCAGTATTTT. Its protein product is CAWERQQVPTDTQYF.